The table lists the clone carrying this TCR beta chain with a few counts. Generated by immunoSEQ multiplex PCR, the TCRdb table keeps only in-frame clones and is missing some. This sample has 150,000 to 200,000 clones; around nine tenths occur once, and the top ten carry 9% to 12%. The Seattle patients joined while their infection was active and were tracked longitudinally afterward. These data are taken from a study of blood T cell repertoires in COVID-19. At the level of the study: PBMCs, B-cell-depleted T cells, or T cells provided the cDNA or gDNA that made up the material.

V was clipped by 5 bases and J by 10 bases, with 18 bases between them. Germline CDR1 and CDR2: LGHDT and YNNKEL (reference sequence). This CDR3 comprises 15 residues. Sequencing was performed on peripheral blood. This clonotype was sampled from a woman between 65 and 79 years old with COVID-19, enrolled during active disease. The V call is TRBV3-1 (or the pseudogene TRBV3-2), the J call TRBJ1-6; D is perhaps TRBD1 (5 bases). CDR3 nucleotides: TGTGCCAGCAGCGGGGGACTGCGGGGAGAATCACCCCTCCACTTT. It translates to CASSGGLRGESPLHF.